The T cell receptor (beta chain) described here comes from a study of tumor-infiltrating lymphocytes in primary liver carcinoma. Germline DNA was extracted too, while blood RNA derived from unsorted whole blood. Before the surgical procedure, approximately 4 milliliters of peripheral blood were collected. This clonotype was counted many times. Its matching antigen is unknown. Starting from 400 to 500 ng of total RNA, TCR beta cDNA was produced with a primer in the constant region. Construction of TCR beta libraries relied on three successive nested multiplex PCR rounds employing slightly modified ARM-PCR. With TRBV1-TRBV30 forward primers and a C-beta reverse primer, the first two PCR rounds were run for about 10 cycles each. Via MiXCR, TCRdb re-called the multiplex PCR reads, giving one row per CDR3 protein. Among 300,000 to 350,000 distinct CDR3 sequences listed, approximately 58% were seen once.

The CDR3 loop spans 16 amino acids. Germline V gene data show CDR1 as LGHNA and CDR2 as YNFKEQ. V shed 4 bases and J shed 1 base, with 17 bases lying between them. Study-level findings and limits: Lower overlap was observed for tumor-adjacent and tumor-blood pairs relative to tumor region pairs.

Sequenced material: peripheral blood. The clonotype was recovered from a woman aged 25 to 45 with primary liver carcinoma and hepatitis B virus infection. V usage is TRBV4-2 and J usage is TRBJ2-7; tentative D call: TRBD2 (5 bases). The CDR3 DNA sequence: TGTGCCAGCAGCCCGAGGGCCGGTAGTTCTTCCTACGAGCAGTACTTC. This codes for CASSPRAGSSSYEQYF.